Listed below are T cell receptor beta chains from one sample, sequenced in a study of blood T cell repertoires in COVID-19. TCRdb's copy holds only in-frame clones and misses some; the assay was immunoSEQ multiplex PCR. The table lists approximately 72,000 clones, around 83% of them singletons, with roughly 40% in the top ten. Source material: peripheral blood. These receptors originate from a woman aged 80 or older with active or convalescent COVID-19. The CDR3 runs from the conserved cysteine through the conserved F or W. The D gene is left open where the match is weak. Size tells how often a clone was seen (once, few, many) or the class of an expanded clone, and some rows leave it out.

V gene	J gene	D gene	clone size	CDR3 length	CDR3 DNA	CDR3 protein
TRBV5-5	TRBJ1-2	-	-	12	TGTGCCAGCAGCTTGAACTTTGCGGGCTACACCTTC	CASSLNFAGYTF
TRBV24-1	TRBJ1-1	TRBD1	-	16	TGTGCCACCGTGATTAGGACAGGGGAAGAAAACACTGAAGCTTTCTTT	CATVIRTGEENTEAFF
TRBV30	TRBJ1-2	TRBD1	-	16	TGTGCCTGGGCCCCTGTTCGGGCAGGGGGAGTCCATGGCTACACCTTC	CAWAPVRAGGVHGYTF
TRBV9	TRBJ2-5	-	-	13	TGTGCCAGCAGCGTAGGGAGAGGAGAGACCCAGTACTTC	CASSVGRGETQYF
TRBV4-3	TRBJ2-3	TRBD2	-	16	TGCGCCAGCAGCCAAGTCGGGCGGGGGGACCCAGATACGCAGTATTTT	CASSQVGRGDPDTQYF
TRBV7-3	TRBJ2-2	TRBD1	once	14	TGTGCCAGCAGTGGGACAGTGGGGACCGGGGAGCTGTTTTTT	CASSGTVGTGELFF
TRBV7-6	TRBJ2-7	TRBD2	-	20	TGTGCCAGCAGCTTAGACTCTGTGCCGGGAGGGGGAAGTCTCTCCTACGAGCAGTACTTC	CASSLDSVPGGGSLSYEQYF
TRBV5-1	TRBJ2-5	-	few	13	TGCGCCAGGAAGAAAAGCCTGCGGGAGACCCAGTACTTC	CARKKSLRETQYF
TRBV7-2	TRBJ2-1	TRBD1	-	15	TGTGCCAGCAGCCCAGAGACAGGGGGAAGGCATGAGCAGTTCTTC	CASSPETGGRHEQFF
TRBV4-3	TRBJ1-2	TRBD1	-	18	TGCGCCAGCAGCCAATTCGGGGATGGTCTGACAGGGGGCGATGGCTACACCTTC	CASSQFGDGLTGGDGYTF
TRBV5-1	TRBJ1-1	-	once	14	TGCGCCAGCAGCCTATCAGGGGAAAACACTGAAGCTTTCTTT	CASSLSGENTEAFF
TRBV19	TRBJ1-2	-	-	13	TGTGCCAGCCGTACAGGGATGGACTATGGCTACACCTTC	CASRTGMDYGYTF
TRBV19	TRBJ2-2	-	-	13	TGTGCCAGTAGTATTAAGGCGGGCGGGGAGCTGTTTTTT	CASSIKAGGELFF
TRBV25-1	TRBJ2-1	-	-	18	TGTGCCAGCAGTTCTCATTCCTCAGAGGGGGGGCCTATCTATGAGCAGTTCTTC	CASSSHSSEGGPIYEQFF
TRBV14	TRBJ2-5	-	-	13	TGTGCCAGCAGCCGAGACCTCCGGGGGACCCAGTACTTC	CASSRDLRGTQYF
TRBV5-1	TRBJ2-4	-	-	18	TGCGCCAGCAGCTTGGGGAGGGGAGAAATGATAGCCAAAAACATTCAGTACTTC	CASSLGRGEMIAKNIQYF
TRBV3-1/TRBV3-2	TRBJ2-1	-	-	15	TGTGCCAGCAGCCGAGTGGCTAGCCGCTACAATGAGCAGTTCTTC	CASSRVASRYNEQFF
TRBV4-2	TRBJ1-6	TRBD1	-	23	TGTGCCAGCAGCCCACACCTCAAGACAGGGGAAGCATCTTCGTCCCTTAGTCATCCACCCCTCCACTTT	CASSPHLKTGEASSSLSHPPLHF